These 16 T cell receptor beta chains came from one sample sequenced in a study of T cells in Graves' hyperthyroidism and ophthalmopathy. Using RNA transcripts as the source, TCR beta CDR3 regions were amplified. The HTBI primer set was used in a first-round RT-PCR of the TCR CDR3. TCRdb itself ran the multiplex PCR reads through MiXCR, one entry per CDR3 protein. This sample yields under 450,000 distinct CDR3 sequences, of which about a sixth are seen a single time; roughly a third belongs to the top ten. The sequencing input was blood. The receptors stem from a woman aged 25 to 39 with Graves' hyperthyroidism that later progressed to Graves' ophthalmopathy.

The V gene is TRBV4-2, the J gene TRBJ2-4; weak D call: TRBD2 (5 bases). V lost 4 bases and J 3 bases, leaving 10 bases between the germline ends. Germline lookup yields CDR1 LGHNA and CDR2 YNFKEQ. This CDR3 spans 14 amino acids. For the CDR3, the DNA is TGTGCCAGCAGCCCGGGGTATGACAAAAACATTCAGTACTTC. This gives the protein CASSPGYDKNIQYF.

At least ten counts were recorded for this clonotype. The rearrangement joins TRBV20-1 to TRBJ2-2, with D possibly being TRBD1 or TRBD2 (6 bases each). The length of the CDR3 is 14 residues. CDR1 DFQATT and CDR2 SNEGSKA come from the germline V gene (reference sequence). V lost 4 bases and J lost 3, with 12 bases in between. The DNA for the CDR3 is TGCAGTGCTAATGACGGGGGCTACACCGGGGAGCTGTTTTTT. This gives the protein CSANDGGYTGELFF.

Ten or more counts support this clonotype. The chain combines TRBV19 with TRBJ2-1; D possibly matches TRBD1 or TRBD2 (5 bases each). With 7 bases removed from V and 5 bases from J, the gap between germline ends came to 15 bases. The CDR3 length is 14 residues. Per germline, CDR1 LNHDA and CDR2 SQIVND (reference sequence). The CDR3 region has the DNA TGTGCCAGTACCCCCCGGGGCCCCCACAATGAGCAGTTCTTC. Protein sequence: CASTPRGPHNEQFF. Complete variable domain (other parts from reference TRBV19 and TRBJ2-1): DGGITQSPKYLFRKEGQNVTLSCEQNLNHDAMYWYRQDPGQGLRLIYYSQIVNDFQKGDIAEGYSVSREKKESFPLTVTSAQKNPTAFYLCASTPRGPHNEQFFGPGTRLTVL.

In the case of this clonotype: This clone may be a read error of a much larger clone one base away. The CDR3 loop is CASRGKGAPSTNEKLSF. CDR3 nucleotide sequence: TGTGCCAGCAGAGGAAAAGGCGCACCCTCAACTAATGAAAAACTGTCTTTT. The chain carries TRBV12-3 or TRBV12-4 and TRBJ1-4, with D unclear. The CDR3 covers 17 residues.

The chain uses TRBV6-5 and TRBJ2-1, with no clear D. In germline, CDR1 is MNHEY, CDR2 SVGAGI. CDR3 length equals 11 residues. The germline V and J ends were trimmed by 2 bases and 9 bases, with 5 bases remaining between them. The CDR3 reads CASSYLGEQFF. CDR3 bases: TGTGCCAGCAGTTACCTGGGTGAGCAGTTCTTC.

The chain combines TRBV9 with TRBJ2-1, with 8 positions matching TRBD2. The junction had 7 bases not matched to a gene; V was cut back by 3 bases and J by 2 bases. Germline CDR1 reads SGDLS; CDR2 reads YYNGEE. The CDR3 is made up of 16 amino acids. The CDR3 DNA follows: TGTGCCAGCAGCGCGGAAATAGCGGGACCCTACAATGAGCAGTTCTTC. Its translation is CASSAEIAGPYNEQFF.

This clonotype was counted many times. V gene TRBV2 combines with J gene TRBJ2-5; TRBD1 or TRBD2 may be the D gene (6 bases each). Trimming shortened V by 1 base and J by 8 bases, and 23 bases separated the two germline ends. Germline lookup yields CDR1 SNHLY and CDR2 FYNNEI. This CDR3 region has 17 residues. Here the CDR3 reads CASSEGPSSGAHRTQYF. The DNA of the CDR3 is TGTGCCAGCAGTGAAGGGCCGAGCTCGGGGGCCCATCGAACCCAGTACTTC.

This clonotype was seen repeatedly, ten times or more. J is TRBJ2-1 and V is TRBV2, with TRBD2 identical over 10 bases. The CDR3 runs 14 residues. Germline V gene lookup returns CDR1 SNHLY and CDR2 FYNNEI. J gave up 10 bases and V 7 bases, and 10 bases lay outside the gene matches. CDR3 loop: CASTGAGGPGEQFF. CDR3 bases: TGTGCCAGCACCGGAGCGGGGGGGCCAGGGGAGCAGTTCTTC.

This clonotype was counted between two and nine times. The chain recombines TRBV20-1 with TRBJ2-1; D unclear. This CDR3 has 11 residues. The germline V gene has CDR1 DFQATT and CDR2 SNEGSKA (reference sequence). The germline V and J ends were trimmed by 3 bases and 12 bases, with 12 bases remaining between them. The CDR3 nucleotides read TGCAGTGCTAGGGGCCCCGGTGGGCAGTTCTTC. It is translated as CSARGPGGQFF.

This clonotype was counted many times. V and J are TRBV29-1 and TRBJ1-3; D is undetermined. The CDR3 runs 17 residues. Trimming removed 6 bases at V and 2 bases at J, with 23 bases between. The V gene's germline CDR1 is SQVTM and CDR2 ANQGSEA. CDR3 DNA: TGCAGCGTCCTCTCCCCGAGGGAGGGAAGGCCTGGAAACACCATATATTTT. Protein product: CSVLSPREGRPGNTIYF.

The chain has TRBV30 and TRBJ1-5; D not resolved. Germline values: CDR1 GTSNPN, CDR2 SVGIG (reference sequence). This CDR3 comprises 16 residues. Deletions cut 0 bases from V and 4 bases from J, with 16 bases between. The CDR3 bases are TGTGCCTGGAGTGTGAAGGGTCTTGGGAAGAATCAGCCCCAGCATTTT. Translating it yields CAWSVKGLGKNQPQHF.

V gene TRBV7-2 combines with J gene TRBJ1-1; 7 positions agree with TRBD1. Germline CDR1 SGHTA, CDR2 FQGNSA. This CDR3 has 15 residues. J gave up 2 bases and V 1 base, and 4 bases lay outside the gene matches. In DNA, the CDR3 is TGTGCCAGCAGCTTAGTTTCAGGGGGAAACACTGAAGCTTTCTTT. It yields the protein CASSLVSGGNTEAFF.

This clonotype was counted at least ten times. This chain uses TRBV5-1 with TRBJ2-7, with 8 bases identical to TRBD1. CDR1 and CDR2 (germline): SGHRS, YFSETQ. The CDR3 length is 14 residues. The V gene end was trimmed by 3 bases and the J gene end by 2 bases; junction bases not matched to a gene: 4. CDR3 coding DNA: TGCGCCAGCAGCTCGGGGGACAGGACCTACGAGCAGTACTTC. The encoded protein is CASSSGDRTYEQYF.

The chain is built from TRBV20-1 and TRBJ1-1; D gene ambiguous. Trimming took off 6 bases at V and 1 base at J, with 15 bases between the two ends. The CDR3 loop spans 14 amino acids. Per the germline V gene, CDR1 is DFQATT and CDR2 is SNEGSKA (reference sequence). This CDR3 reads CSAAGRRRNTEAFF. DNA of the CDR3: TGCAGTGCCGCCGGACGTAGGAGGAACACTGAAGCTTTCTTT.

In its sample, this clonotype was seen many times. This chain joins TRBV19 and TRBJ1-5; D gene ambiguous. The CDR3 is 15 residues long. CDR1 and CDR2 from the germline V gene are LNHDA and SQIVND (reference sequence). V lost 3 bases to trimming and J lost 3 bases, with 12 bases between them. CDR3 protein: CASSMIRNSNQPQHF. The DNA for the CDR3 is TGTGCCAGTAGTATGATCAGGAACTCCAATCAGCCCCAGCATTTT.

This clonotype has at least ten counts. The chain links TRBV20-1 to TRBJ2-7; maybe TRBD1 (6 bases). Germline loops: CDR1 DFQATT, CDR2 SNEGSKA (reference sequence). This CDR3 is 12 amino acids long. The CDR3 DNA sequence: TGCACCACAAGGGGGATCTCCTACGAGCAGTACTTC. Its translation: CTTRGISYEQYF.